The 21 T cell receptor beta chains listed next were all sequenced from one sample in a study of T cells after yellow fever vaccination. TCRdb recomputed calls from the 5' RACE reads with MiXCR, one row per CDR3 protein. The table has about 360,000 distinct CDR3 sequences, about 6.2% seen once; the top ten hold approximately 15%. The source was PBMCs, collected 5 days after the yellow fever booster vaccination. Receptor source: a man under 40 who received the YFV17D yellow fever vaccine.

This clonotype was counted many times. The chain employs TRBV6-5 and TRBJ1-1; weak D call: TRBD1 (5 bases). V lost 2 bases, J lost 5 bases, and 9 bases lay in between. CDR1 MNHEY and CDR2 SVGAGI come from the germline V gene. The length of the CDR3 is 13 residues. The CDR3 here is CASSYQGRTEAFF. In nucleotides, the CDR3 is TGTGCCAGCAGTTACCAGGGACGGACTGAAGCTTTCTTT.

This clonotype turned up a few times. The J gene is TRBJ2-7, the V gene TRBV6-2 or TRBV6-3; weak D call: TRBD2 (6 bases). The CDR3 is made up of 16 amino acids. Germline values: CDR1 MNHEY, CDR2 SVGEGT. Trimming stripped 0 bases from V and 6 bases from J, with 18 bases between. The CDR3 DNA follows: TGTGCCAGCAGTTACTCGACACTAGCCGAAATCAGCGAGCAGTACTTC. It specifies CASSYSTLAEISEQYF.

There are a few counts of this clonotype. DNA for the CDR3: TGTGCCAGCAGTGTGACTAGCGGGGGATACAATGAGCAGTTCTTC. Its translation: CASSVTSGGYNEQFF. The chain couples TRBV2 to TRBJ2-1; 12 bases agree with TRBD2. Germline CDR1 reads SNHLY; CDR2 reads FYNNEI. CDR3 length equals 15 residues. Trimming took 4 bases from V and 4 from J; bases not matched to a gene: 2. The full variable domain, with the rest looked up from reference TRBV2 and TRBJ2-1, is EPEVTQTPSHQVTQMGQEVILRCVPISNHLYFYWYRQILGQKVEFLVSFYNNEISEKSEIFDDQFSVERPDGSNFTLKIRSTKLEDSAMYFCASSVTSGGYNEQFFGPGTRLTVL.

The CDR3 nucleotides read TGCGCCAGCAGCTTGGTAGGACAGGGAATTCGCGAGCAGTACTTC. Amino acid sequence: CASSLVGQGIREQYF. This chain uses TRBV5-1 with TRBJ2-7, with TRBD1 identical over 8 bases. Germline lookup yields CDR1 SGHRS and CDR2 YFSETQ. V was pared by 0 bases and J by 6 bases, with 8 bases of the junction left unmatched. The CDR3 totals 15 residues.

There are a few counts of this clonotype. The chain combines TRBV20-1 with TRBJ2-4; D is perhaps TRBD1 (5 bases). With 4 bases removed from V and 8 bases from J, the gap between germline ends came to 15 bases. This CDR3 comprises 13 residues. Germline V CDR1 and CDR2: DFQATT, SNEGSKA (reference sequence). The CDR3 DNA sequence: TGCAGTGCTATTCGACAGCCTCAGGACATTCAGTACTTC. Its translation is CSAIRQPQDIQYF.

The table lists this clonotype with many counts. The chain couples TRBV27 to TRBJ2-7, with 7 positions matching TRBD2. CDR3 length equals 15 residues. Trimming removed 5 bases from V and 3 bases from J; junction bases left unmatched: 10. Germline V gene data show CDR1 as MNHEY and CDR2 as SMNVEV (reference sequence). In DNA, the CDR3 is TGTGCCAGCAGTAGACTCCGGGAGGCCCACTACGAGCAGTACTTC. Its protein product is CASSRLREAHYEQYF.

This clonotype was found a few times. This chain connects TRBV6-5 to TRBJ2-1; 11 positions agree with TRBD2. After removal of 2 bases from V and 5 bases from J, the junction contained 11 bases not matched to a gene. The V gene's germline CDR1 is MNHEY and CDR2 SVGAGI. The CDR3 is 18 amino acids. The CDR3 loop reads CASSYLPPVAGGNNEQFF. CDR3 bases: TGTGCCAGCAGTTACCTTCCCCCCGTAGCGGGGGGGAACAATGAGCAGTTCTTC.

This clonotype was recorded many times. This chain uses TRBV4-2 with TRBJ2-7; D is uncertain. Trimming took 1 base from V and 0 from J, leaving 10 bases between them. Germline V CDR1 and CDR2: LGHNA, YNFKEQ. There are 15 residues in the CDR3. This CDR3 is CASSQGRAGSYEQYF. Written as DNA, the CDR3 is TGTGCCAGCAGCCAAGGTAGGGCCGGCTCCTACGAGCAGTACTTC.

This clonotype was picked up many times. CDR3 loop: CASSQENYSRNSPLHF. In nucleotides, the CDR3 is TGCGCCAGCAGCCAAGAAAATTACTCCCGGAATTCACCCCTCCACTTT. The chain is built from TRBV4-3 and TRBJ1-6, with D unclear. Trimming stripped 0 bases from V and 7 bases from J, with 13 bases between. Germline CDR1 is LGHNA and CDR2 is YSLEER. The length of the CDR3 is 16 residues.

This clonotype was detected a few times. V usage is TRBV20-1 and J usage is TRBJ2-2; TRBD2 matches at 9 bases. J was trimmed by 4 bases and V by 6 bases; bases with no gene match: 6. Per germline, CDR1 DFQATT and CDR2 SNEGSKA (reference sequence). CDR3 length: 14 amino acids. CDR3 DNA: TGCAGTGCCATAGCGGGAGTGAGCACCGGGGAGCTGTTTTTT. This translates into CSAIAGVSTGELFF.

This clonotype was observed many times. Here the CDR3 DNA reads TGTGCCAGCACCCTGGGGGGGACAGGGCTTTTCGGCTACACCTTC. It is translated as CASTLGGTGLFGYTF. The chain has TRBV2 and TRBJ1-2, with 9 nucleotides matching TRBD1. Looked up from germline, CDR1 is SNHLY and CDR2 is FYNNEI. This CDR3 is built from 15 residues. The V and J ends lost 7 bases and 8 bases, in that order; junction bases with no gene match: 14.

The table lists this clonotype with a few counts. The gene calls are TRBV9 and TRBJ1-1, with D maybe TRBD1 (6 bases). This CDR3 contains 14 residues. Germline CDR1 SGDLS, CDR2 YYNGEE. Deletions cut 0 bases from V and 3 bases from J, with 9 bases between. CDR3 nucleotides: TGTGCCAGCAGCGTAGGTCAGGGGTACACTGAAGCTTTCTTT. Protein: CASSVGQGYTEAFF.

This clonotype was observed many times. The chain combines TRBV12-3 or TRBV12-4 with TRBJ2-7, with TRBD1 identical over 8 bases. This CDR3 spans 14 amino acids. V lost 6 bases, J lost 6 bases, and 10 bases stayed unmatched. CDR3 DNA: TGTGCCAGCAGGGTAGGACAGGGTATCTTCGAGCAGTACTTC. It yields the protein CASRVGQGIFEQYF.

This clonotype was seen ten or more times. V usage is TRBV5-1 and J usage is TRBJ2-2; a weak D match, TRBD1 (5 bases). V gave up 5 bases and J gave up 6 bases, with 11 bases separating them. Germline V lookup: CDR1 SGHRS, CDR2 YFSETQ. The CDR3 sequence is 13 residues long. The CDR3, as DNA: TGCGCCAGCAGTTCCTTACAGGCCGGGGAGCTGTTTTTT. Its translation is CASSSLQAGELFF. Based on the CDR3 plus reference TRBV5-1 and TRBJ2-2, the full variable domain is KAGVTQTPRYLIKTRGQQVTLSCSPISGHRSVSWYQQTPGQGLQFLFEYFSETQRNKGNFPGRFSGRQFSNSRSEMNVSTLELGDSALYLCASSSLQAGELFFGEGSRLTVL.

This chain uses TRBV15 with TRBJ2-7, with 11 bases lining up with TRBD1. The CDR3 is 16 amino acids. Germline trimming cut 4 bases from V and 6 bases from J; bases unmatched to any gene: 11. Germline CDR1 and CDR2: LNHNV and YYDKDF (reference sequence). The CDR3, as DNA: TGTGCCACCAGCACTGGCCGCCGGGACAGGGGGGGCGAGCAGTACTTC. Protein sequence: CATSTGRRDRGGEQYF.

Ten or more counts support this clonotype. This chain connects TRBV5-1 to TRBJ1-2; TRBD1 matches 12 bases. Unmatched junction bases numbered 15, after V lost 4 bases and J lost 8 bases. This CDR3 is built from 17 residues. Germline CDR1 is SGHRS and CDR2 is YFSETQ. The CDR3 loop is CASSKTGTGGAGEGYTF. CDR3 coding DNA: TGCGCCAGCAGCAAAACCGGGACAGGGGGCGCGGGGGAAGGCTACACCTTC.

The chain combines TRBV3-1 with TRBJ2-7; 9 bases align to TRBD2. CDR3 length equals 14 residues. Germline values: CDR1 LGHDT, CDR2 YNNKEL (reference sequence). Germline trimming cut 7 bases from V and 9 bases from J; bases unmatched to any gene: 13. CDR3 amino acids: CASTTAGGPTGQYF. In DNA, the CDR3 is TGTGCCAGCACAACAGCGGGAGGCCCTACGGGGCAGTACTTC.

This clonotype has a handful of counts. The chain carries TRBV5-1 and TRBJ1-5; D not resolved. V shed 0 bases and J shed 4 bases, with 8 bases lying between them. This CDR3 is built from 14 residues. Germline V gives CDR1 SGHRS, CDR2 YFSETQ. CDR3 bases: TGCGCCAGCAGCTTGGAATACGGGAATCAGCCCCAGCATTTT. Protein: CASSLEYGNQPQHF.

There are many counts of this clonotype. V and J are TRBV6-5 and TRBJ2-7; tentative D call: TRBD2 (6 bases). CDR1 MNHEY and CDR2 SVGAGI come from the germline V gene. V was shortened by 0 bases and J by 6 bases, with 12 bases between the two germline ends. This CDR3 has 14 amino acids. The CDR3 coding sequence is TGTGCCAGCAGTTACTCTCTTGGGGGGATCGAGCAGTACTTC. As protein: CASSYSLGGIEQYF.

The V and J genes are TRBV18 and TRBJ2-5, with D possibly called TRBD1 or TRBD2 (5 bases each). Germline lookup yields CDR1 KGHSH and CDR2 LQKENI. V lost 1 base and J lost 3, with 9 bases in between. This CDR3 is built from 14 residues. The CDR3 sequence: CASSPRRGEETQYF. The CDR3 DNA reads TGTGCCAGCTCACCACGTAGGGGAGAAGAGACCCAGTACTTC.

This clonotype has ten or more counts. This chain uses TRBV5-1 with TRBJ2-1; TRBD2 matches at 10 bases. J gave up 10 bases and V 3 bases, and 10 bases lay outside the gene matches. The CDR3 extends over 15 amino acids. The germline V gene has CDR1 SGHRS and CDR2 YFSETQ. CDR3 nucleotide sequence: TGCGCCAGCAGCTATTCCGGGACTAGCGTGAAAGAGCAGTTCTTC. Its protein product is CASSYSGTSVKEQFF.